The TCR beta chain described here comes from a study of T cells after yellow fever vaccination. V shed 4 bases and J 7 bases; nucleotides not matched to a gene: 8. The CDR3 contains 15 residues. The germline V gene encodes CDR1 SGHRS and CDR2 YFSETQ. Notes on the study in general: Though weaker, the secondary response peaked faster, on day 5 versus 15. Subsequent to the booster, the majority of primary-vaccination clones reappeared (roughly 96% CD4, roughly 90% CD8).

On this clonotype: Its antigen is not identified.

TCRdb processed the 5' RACE reads anew with MiXCR; each CDR3 protein has one entry. The table lists approximately 600,000 distinct CDR3 sequences, approximately 13% of them singletons. Specimen: PBMCs, collected on the day of the yellow fever booster vaccination. The origin of this receptor is a man in his thirties or forties who received the YFV17D yellow fever vaccine. V usage is TRBV5-1 and J usage is TRBJ2-1; 10 bases match TRBD2. CDR3 bases: TGCGCCAGCAGCCCAATAACTAGCGGGATAAATGAGCAGTTCTTC. Residues: CASSPITSGINEQFF.